There are a few counts of the clone carrying this T cell receptor (beta chain). The antigen remains unidentified. The data belong to a study of cytomegalovirus exposure and HLA in healthy donors. Study overall: Membership in the Caucasian-associated ancestry cluster was found for about 84% of roughly 400 genotyped donors.

While unrecorded immune exposures were likely, the donors were nominally healthy when sampled. PCR used 60 Vbeta primers and 13 Jbeta primers. The assay was immunoSEQ multiplex PCR, and TCRdb's table has in-frame clones only and misses some. Of more than 85,000 clones listed, around a tenth were seen once; the top ten hold about 4.7%. The CDR3 sequence is 14 residues long. Between the trimmed V and J ends, which lost 4 bases and 3 bases, there was a span of 12 bases. CDR1 and CDR2 from the germline V gene are SGHVT and SQSDAQ. Overall study findings and caveats: Among TCR beta chains of equal frequency, HLA-associated ones were more clonally expanded in a later analysis.

The chain uses TRBV7-4 and TRBJ1-1, with a weak D call TRBD1 (6 bases). The receptor's source is a man aged 50 or older in good health and CMV-seropositive. Source material: PBMCs. The chain's CDR3 is CASSSGDQDTEAFF. The CDR3 nucleotides are TGTGCCAGCAGCTCAGGGGATCAGGACACTGAAGCTTTCTTT.